This T cell receptor (beta chain) was observed in a study of cytotoxic CD8 clonotypes in ibrutinib-treated CLL. This clone occurred a few times. This CDR3 spans 13 amino acids. Trimming left V 4 bases short and J 8 bases short, with 14 bases between. In germline, CDR1 is PRHDT, CDR2 FYEKMQ (reference sequence). Produced via immunoSEQ multiplex PCR; TCRdb's table is partial and in-frame only. Among some 70,000 clones listed, about 64% were seen once. The clonotype was recovered from a human donor with chronic lymphocytic leukemia. J is TRBJ1-2 and V is TRBV13; D is ambiguous. Source: PBMCs, taken after 12 months of ibrutinib treatment. CDR3 in DNA: TGTGCCAGCAGCTCGTCAACACAAGGAGGCTACACCTTC. This translates into CASSSSTQGGYTF.